Included here is one TCR beta chain sequence, with context. With random hexamers, reverse transcription was performed on about 0.5 to 1 ug of RNA. TCRdb re-called the immunoSEQ multiplex PCR reads through MiXCR, storing one row per CDR3 protein. The sample lists about 200,000 distinct CDR3 sequences; roughly 94% were seen once. The data were taken from a study of CD8 T cells in Susac syndrome. The receptor's source is a human donor with multiple sclerosis. Sequencing was carried out using CD4+ T cells from PBMCs.

The CDR3 DNA reads as TGCAGTGCTAGAAGGACACTCCAAGAGACCCAGTACTTC. This sequence encodes CSARRTLQETQYF. The chain has TRBV20-1 and TRBJ2-5, with D maybe TRBD1 (5 bases). Germline V CDR1 and CDR2: DFQATT, SNEGSKA (reference sequence). CDR3 length: 13 amino acids. V shed 2 bases and J shed 1 base, with 8 bases lying between them.